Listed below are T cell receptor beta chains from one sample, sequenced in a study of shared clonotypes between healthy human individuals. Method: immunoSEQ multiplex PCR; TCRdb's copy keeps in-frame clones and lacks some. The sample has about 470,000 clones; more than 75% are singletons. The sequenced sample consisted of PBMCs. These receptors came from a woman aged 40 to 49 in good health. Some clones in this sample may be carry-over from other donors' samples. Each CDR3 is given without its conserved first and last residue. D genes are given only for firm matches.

CDR3 protein: ATTPEAATNEKLF
J gene: TRBJ1-4
V gene: TRBV2
D gene: NA

CDR3 protein: ASSRADRAGTEAF
J gene: TRBJ1-1
V gene: TRBV4-1
D gene: TRBD1

CDR3 protein: ASSRGLAGVDTGELF
J gene: TRBJ2-2
V gene: TRBV27
D gene: TRBD2

CDR3 protein: ASSPGPSSGAVAF
J gene: TRBJ1-1
V gene: TRBV18
D gene: NA

CDR3 protein: ASSVLTGDLAPQH
J gene: TRBJ1-5
V gene: TRBV6-1
D gene: TRBD1

CDR3 protein: AWSGAAEGTQY
J gene: TRBJ2-5
V gene: TRBV30
D gene: NA

CDR3 protein: ASSSRGPAGEQY
J gene: TRBJ2-7
V gene: TRBV5-5
D gene: NA

CDR3 protein: SVDDRGGTEAF
J gene: TRBJ1-1
V gene: TRBV29-1
D gene: TRBD1

CDR3 protein: ASSTGRSTDTQY
J gene: TRBJ2-3
V gene: TRBV11-3
D gene: NA

CDR3 protein: ASSQTNEKLF
J gene: TRBJ1-4
V gene: TRBV11-2
D gene: NA

CDR3 protein: ASSYQPNRGKEQF
J gene: TRBJ2-1
V gene: TRBV7-2
D gene: TRBD1

CDR3 protein: ASSAGLWDMNTEAF
J gene: TRBJ1-1
V gene: TRBV9
D gene: NA

CDR3 protein: ASSLRLAGDQETQY
J gene: TRBJ2-5
V gene: TRBV18
D gene: TRBD2

CDR3 protein: ASSQDAGVDTGELF
J gene: TRBJ2-2
V gene: TRBV5-8
D gene: TRBD2

CDR3 protein: ASSPLPGQQETQY
J gene: TRBJ2-5
V gene: TRBV6-4
D gene: NA

CDR3 protein: ASSSTRWNLPDTQY
J gene: TRBJ2-3
V gene: TRBV5-4
D gene: NA

CDR3 protein: ASSLGTSGRSDTQY
J gene: TRBJ2-3
V gene: TRBV7-9
D gene: TRBD2

CDR3 protein: ASSRQGATEKLF
J gene: TRBJ1-4
V gene: TRBV6-6
D gene: TRBD1

CDR3 protein: ASSYAGSYEQY
J gene: TRBJ2-7
V gene: TRBV6-6
D gene: NA

CDR3 protein: ASSPGQGSYEQY
J gene: TRBJ2-7
V gene: TRBV18
D gene: NA

CDR3 protein: ASSPTFGNQPQH
J gene: TRBJ1-5
V gene: TRBV28
D gene: NA

CDR3 protein: ASQSDRGHYEQY
J gene: TRBJ2-7
V gene: TRBV5-8
D gene: TRBD1

CDR3 protein: ASRQGLADHNEQF
J gene: TRBJ2-1
V gene: TRBV28
D gene: TRBD2

CDR3 protein: SLAYQETQY
J gene: TRBJ2-5
V gene: TRBV20-1
D gene: NA

CDR3 protein: ASSVGLTAEQY
J gene: TRBJ2-7
V gene: TRBV10-1
D gene: NA

CDR3 protein: ASSVLTSGFDEQY
J gene: TRBJ2-7
V gene: TRBV6-1
D gene: TRBD2

CDR3 protein: ASSLVSRVGEQF
J gene: TRBJ2-1
V gene: TRBV28
D gene: NA

CDR3 protein: ASSTRQGMGTHEQF
J gene: TRBJ2-1
V gene: TRBV6-6
D gene: TRBD1

CDR3 protein: ASSQTSGNKNEQF
J gene: TRBJ2-1
V gene: TRBV18
D gene: TRBD2

CDR3 protein: ASSKLAGVSYEQY
J gene: TRBJ2-7
V gene: TRBV19
D gene: TRBD2

CDR3 protein: ASGKRGYHEQF
J gene: TRBJ2-1
V gene: TRBV28
D gene: NA

CDR3 protein: ASSLADQSGELF
J gene: TRBJ2-2
V gene: TRBV5-1
D gene: NA

CDR3 protein: ASRGGDTQY
J gene: TRBJ2-3
V gene: TRBV2
D gene: NA

CDR3 protein: ASSEATPYEQY
J gene: TRBJ2-7
V gene: TRBV6-1
D gene: NA

CDR3 protein: ASSSEGAYQPQH
J gene: TRBJ1-5
V gene: TRBV7-2
D gene: TRBD1

CDR3 protein: ASSRGTQGLGSPQH
J gene: TRBJ1-5
V gene: TRBV27
D gene: NA

CDR3 protein: ASSDNSNYGYT
J gene: TRBJ1-2
V gene: TRBV2
D gene: NA

CDR3 protein: ATSRDLGQPQH
J gene: TRBJ1-5
V gene: TRBV15
D gene: NA

CDR3 protein: ASSLIPRAGWDTQY
J gene: TRBJ2-3
V gene: TRBV7-9
D gene: NA